The source of this T cell receptor (beta chain) is a study of response to subunit inactivated influenza vaccine. Broader study findings: Researchers suggested that each seasonal influenza vaccination recruits few new T cells.

Germline V gives CDR1 SGHRS, CDR2 YFSETQ. This CDR3 spans 13 amino acids. Trimming removed 3 bases from V and 1 base from J, with 8 bases in between. Each CDR3 protein gets one entry after TCRdb re-called the RT-PCR reads with MiXCR. This sample has over 400,000 distinct CDR3 sequences, with approximately 11% found just once. This clonotype was observed a handful of times. The antigen is undetermined. This sample comprised PBMCs from blood, obtained 45 days after vaccination. The clonotype originates from a man aged 50 to 59 who received an inactivated influenza vaccine. This sequence joins TRBV5-1 and TRBJ2-7; D is unresolved. For the CDR3, the DNA is TGCGCCAGCAGCTCCATCGGATCCTACGAGCAGTACTTC. Translated, it gives CASSSIGSYEQYF.